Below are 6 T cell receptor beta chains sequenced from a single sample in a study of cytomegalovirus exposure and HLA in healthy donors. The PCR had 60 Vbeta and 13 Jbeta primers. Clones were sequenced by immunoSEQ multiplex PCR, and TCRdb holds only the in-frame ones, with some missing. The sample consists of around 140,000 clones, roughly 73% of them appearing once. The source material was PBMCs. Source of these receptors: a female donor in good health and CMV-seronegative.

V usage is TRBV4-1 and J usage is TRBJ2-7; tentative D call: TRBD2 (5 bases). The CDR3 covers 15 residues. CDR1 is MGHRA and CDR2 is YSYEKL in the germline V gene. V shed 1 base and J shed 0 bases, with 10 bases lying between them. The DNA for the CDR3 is TGCGCCAGCAGCCAAGCGGGATTTAGCTCCTACGAGCAGTACTTC. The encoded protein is CASSQAGFSSYEQYF.

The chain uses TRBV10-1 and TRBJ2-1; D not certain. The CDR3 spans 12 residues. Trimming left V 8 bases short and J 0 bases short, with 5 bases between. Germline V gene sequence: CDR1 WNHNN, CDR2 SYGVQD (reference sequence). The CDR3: CASGSSYNEQFF. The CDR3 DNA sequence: TGCGCCAGCGGCAGCTCCTACAATGAGCAGTTCTTC.

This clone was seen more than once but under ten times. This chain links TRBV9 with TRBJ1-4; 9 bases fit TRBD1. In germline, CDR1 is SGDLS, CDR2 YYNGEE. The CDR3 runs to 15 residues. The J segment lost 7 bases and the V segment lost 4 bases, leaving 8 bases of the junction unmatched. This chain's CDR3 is CASSPGQGTPEKLFF. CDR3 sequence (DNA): TGTGCCAGCAGCCCCGGACAGGGGACACCTGAAAAACTGTTTTTT.

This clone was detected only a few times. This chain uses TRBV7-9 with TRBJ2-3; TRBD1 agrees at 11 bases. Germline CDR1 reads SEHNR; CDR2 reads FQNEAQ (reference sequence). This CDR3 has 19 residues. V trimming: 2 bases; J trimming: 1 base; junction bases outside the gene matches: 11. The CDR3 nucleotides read TGTGCCAGCAGCTTAAGGACACGGACAGGGGGCGCTGGCACAGATACGCAGTATTTT. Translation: CASSLRTRTGGAGTDTQYF.

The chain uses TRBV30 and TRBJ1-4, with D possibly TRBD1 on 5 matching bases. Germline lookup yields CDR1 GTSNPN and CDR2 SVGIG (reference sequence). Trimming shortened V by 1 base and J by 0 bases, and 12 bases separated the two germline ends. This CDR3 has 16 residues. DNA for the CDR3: TGTGCCTGGAGTGCACAGGCCGGTTCAACTAATGAAAAACTGTTTTTT. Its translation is CAWSAQAGSTNEKLFF.

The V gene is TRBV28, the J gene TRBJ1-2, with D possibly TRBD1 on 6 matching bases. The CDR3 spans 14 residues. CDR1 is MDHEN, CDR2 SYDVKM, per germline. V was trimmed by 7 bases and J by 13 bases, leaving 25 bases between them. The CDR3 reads CASTSPLVGQMVTF. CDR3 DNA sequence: TGTGCCAGCACCTCTCCCCTGGTCGGACAGATGGTCACCTTC.